Below are 5 T cell receptor beta chains sequenced from a single sample in a study of blood T cell repertoires in COVID-19. Measured with immunoSEQ multiplex PCR; TCRdb has only the in-frame clones, and not every one. The table records about 200,000 clones, roughly 86% of them present only once. Input material: peripheral blood. The receptors shown here come from a woman in her forties or fifties with active or convalescent COVID-19.

V usage is TRBV28 and J usage is TRBJ2-5; no firm D call. V lost 2 bases and J lost 5, with 6 bases in between. The germline V gene has CDR1 MDHEN and CDR2 SYDVKM. This CDR3 comprises 12 residues. CDR3 bases: TGTGCCAGCAGTTTAAACGCGGAGACCCAGTACTTC. Translating gives CASSLNAETQYF.

The chain couples TRBV29-1 to TRBJ2-4; D gene uncertain. The germline V gene encodes CDR1 SQVTM and CDR2 ANQGSEA. V shed 4 bases and J shed 6 bases, with 7 bases lying between them. The CDR3 consists of 11 residues. The CDR3 nucleotides read TGCAGCGTTGGGCGAGGAAACATTCAGTACTTC. Amino acids: CSVGRGNIQYF. The full variable domain, its missing parts supplied by reference TRBV29-1 and TRBJ2-4, is SAVISQKPSRDICQRGTSLTIQCQVDSQVTMMFWYRQQPGQSLTLIATANQGSEATYESGFVIDKFPISRPNLTFSTLTVSNMSPEDSSIYLCSVGRGNIQYFGAGTRLSVL.

This chain connects TRBV6-1 to TRBJ2-4; 7 bases line up with TRBD1. CDR3 size: 17 residues. Trimming at V came to 2 bases and at J to 0 bases, leaving 7 bases not matched to a gene. Germline V gene lookup returns CDR1 MNHNS and CDR2 SASEGT. In DNA form, the CDR3 reads TGTGCCAGCAGTGAACTTACAGGGGTCGTAGCCAAAAACATTCAGTACTTC. This gives the protein CASSELTGVVAKNIQYF.

The V and J genes are TRBV28 and TRBJ2-5, with D maybe TRBD2 (6 bases). The CDR3 is 14 residues long. V was pared by 8 bases and J by 1 base, with 14 bases between. The germline CDR1 and CDR2 sequences are MDHEN and SYDVKM. This chain's CDR3 is CASGAGTSQETQYF. CDR3 bases: TGTGCCAGCGGGGCCGGGACTTCCCAAGAGACCCAGTACTTC.

A single count supports this clone. The chain employs TRBV19 and TRBJ1-1; D gene ambiguous. The germline gives CDR1 LNHDA, CDR2 SQIVND (reference sequence). Trimming left V 5 bases short and J 10 bases short, with 20 bases between. The length of the CDR3 is 14 residues. The CDR3 protein is CASSLRTGIDLAFF. CDR3 DNA sequence: TGTGCCAGTAGTCTTAGGACGGGGATTGACTTAGCTTTCTTT.